The text below deals with one TCR beta chain. The data were produced by immunoSEQ multiplex PCR, yet TCRdb's version contains in-frame clones alone and is incomplete. The data show 380,000 or so clones, about 89% seen once. Germline CDR1 reads SNHLY; CDR2 reads FYNNEI. Trimming at V came to 4 bases and at J to 0 bases, leaving 8 bases not matched to a gene. CDR3 length: 16 residues. These data belong to a study of blood T cell repertoires in COVID-19. At the level of the study: Samples of COVID-19 (acute and convalescent) were obtained from the United States, Italy and Spain.

This TCR was sampled from a middle-aged man with acute or convalescent COVID-19. V usage is TRBV2 and J usage is TRBJ1-1; TRBD1 matches at 7 bases. The sequenced sample was peripheral blood. The CDR3 DNA is TGTGCCAGCAGTGGGGGCTGGGACAGCCTGAACACTGAAGCTTTCTTT. Residues: CASSGGWDSLNTEAFF.